This T cell receptor beta chain was identified during a study of shared clonotypes between healthy human individuals. Study information: Each donor contributed plates that comprised three CD4 naive, three CD4 memory, two CD8 naive and one CD8 memory. The study, taken as a whole, reports: Naive subsets tended to show greater estimated richness than memory subsets.

Comment on this clone: Its antigen remains unidentified.

Sequenced by immunoSEQ multiplex PCR; TCRdb stores in-frame clones only, minus some. The table lists some 2,000,000 clones, around 96% of them singletons. Naive CD8 isolation took CD45RO-negative cells positively selected for CCR7 and excluded terminally differentiated effector memory CD45RA+ cells. Germline-derived CDR1 and CDR2 are SGHDT and YYEEEE. The length of the CDR3 is 15 residues. The V segment lost 2 bases and the J segment 9 bases; nucleotides outside the gene matches: 8. J is TRBJ1-6 and V is TRBV5-6; 7 nucleotides match TRBD1. Sequencing was carried out using naive CD8+ T cells sorted from blood. The source of this sequence is a man aged 18 to 29 in good health. The chain's CDR3 is CASSFGATGSSPLHF. The CDR3 DNA reads as TGTGCCAGCAGCTTTGGTGCGACAGGGAGTTCACCCCTCCACTTT.